The rows below give T cell receptor beta chains drawn from one sample of a study of shared clonotypes between healthy human individuals. Profiling relied on immunoSEQ multiplex PCR, and the TCRdb table lists in-frame clones only, not all of them. The table includes some 2,500,000 clones, roughly 93% detected once. The sequencing sample was made of naive CD4+ T cells from PBMCs. The receptors shown here come from a man aged 18 to 30 in good health. Some clones in this sample may be carry-over from other donors' samples. CDR3s include the opening cysteine and the closing phenylalanine or tryptophan. Fields, in order: clone size, J gene, D gene, V gene, CDR3 protein, CDR3 DNA. D genes are given only for firm matches. Rows may omit the clone size; those that give it use once, few, many or a size class.

size: NA; J: TRBJ2-7; D: NA; V: TRBV15; CDR3: CATSRVSAEQYF; DNA: TGTGCCACCAGCAGAGTTAGCGCCGAGCAGTACTTC
size: NA; J: TRBJ2-7; D: NA; V: TRBV7-6; CDR3: CASSLGVSYEQYF; DNA: TGTGCCAGCAGCTTAGGAGTCTCCTACGAGCAGTACTTC
size: NA; J: TRBJ2-2; D: TRBD2; V: TRBV27; CDR3: CASKTGTSASGGTGELFF; DNA: TGTGCCAGCAAAACCGGGACTAGCGCCTCCGGAGGAACCGGGGAGCTGTTTTTT
size: NA; J: TRBJ2-3; D: NA; V: TRBV5-1; CDR3: CASSLGTKEGTDTQYF; DNA: TGCGCCAGCAGCTTGGGTACAAAGGAGGGCACAGATACGCAGTATTTT
size: once; J: TRBJ2-6; D: NA; V: TRBV21-1; CDR3: CASSKGWDHPSGANVLTF; DNA: TGTGCCAGCAGCAAAGGGTGGGACCACCCCTCTGGGGCCAACGTCCTGACTTTC
size: NA; J: TRBJ1-1; D: NA; V: TRBV5-1; CDR3: CASSLEAGNTEAFF; DNA: TGCGCCAGCAGCTTGGAAGCGGGGAACACTGAAGCTTTCTTT
size: NA; J: TRBJ2-2; D: TRBD2; V: TRBV4-1; CDR3: CASRRLGGRTGELFF; DNA: TGCGCCAGCCGCCGGTTGGGGGGGAGGACCGGGGAGCTGTTTTTT
size: once; J: TRBJ1-2; D: NA; V: TRBV7-9; CDR3: CASSLDWGTNYGYTF; DNA: TGTGCCAGCAGCTTAGATTGGGGGACTAACTATGGCTACACCTTC
size: once; J: TRBJ2-7; D: TRBD1; V: TRBV25-1; CDR3: CASSPQGDRGRQYF; DNA: TGTGCCAGCAGTCCTCAGGGGGACAGGGGGCGGCAGTACTTC
size: NA; J: TRBJ2-1; D: NA; V: TRBV18; CDR3: CASSLLLRSSYNEQFF; DNA: TGTGCCAGCTCACTATTACTCAGGAGCTCCTACAATGAGCAGTTCTTC
size: NA; J: TRBJ1-1; D: NA; V: TRBV4-3; CDR3: CASSPRTRGNTEAFF; DNA: TGCGCCAGCAGCCCACGGACCCGTGGGAACACTGAAGCTTTCTTT
size: NA; J: TRBJ2-3; D: NA; V: TRBV5-1; CDR3: CASSTGPLGDTQYF; DNA: TGCGCCAGCAGCACGGGACCCCTCGGGGATACGCAGTATTTT
size: NA; J: TRBJ2-5; D: TRBD2; V: TRBV5-4; CDR3: CASSLYGLAGAPQETQYF; DNA: TGTGCCAGCAGCCTCTACGGACTAGCGGGAGCTCCCCAAGAGACCCAGTACTTC
size: NA; J: TRBJ2-1; D: NA; V: TRBV5-4; CDR3: CASNVDGYNEQFF; DNA: TGTGCCAGCAACGTGGACGGGTACAATGAGCAGTTCTTC
size: NA; J: TRBJ1-2; D: TRBD1; V: TRBV10-3; CDR3: CAISPGQGISGYTF; DNA: TGTGCCATCAGCCCCGGACAGGGGATAAGTGGCTACACCTTC
size: NA; J: TRBJ2-1; D: TRBD2; V: TRBV5-1; CDR3: CASSPGTSGNEQFF; DNA: TGCGCCAGCAGCCCCGGGACTAGTGGCAATGAGCAGTTCTTC
size: NA; J: TRBJ2-3; D: TRBD1; V: TRBV29-1; CDR3: CSAAQGADTQYF; DNA: TGCAGCGCGGCACAGGGGGCAGATACGCAGTATTTT
size: NA; J: TRBJ2-7; D: TRBD1; V: TRBV10-3; CDR3: CAIRSGTGSSYEQYF; DNA: TGTGCCATCAGGTCCGGGACAGGGAGCTCCTACGAGCAGTACTTC
size: NA; J: TRBJ2-7; D: NA; V: TRBV11-2; CDR3: CASSPQGEGGEQYF; DNA: TGTGCCAGCAGCCCCCAGGGGGAGGGCGGGGAGCAGTACTTC
size: NA; J: TRBJ2-5; D: NA; V: TRBV29-1; CDR3: CSADAGGSVETQYF; DNA: TGCAGCGCCGACGCAGGGGGGAGTGTGGAGACCCAGTACTTC
size: once; J: TRBJ2-3; D: NA; V: TRBV7-2; CDR3: CASSYDGENTQYF; DNA: TGTGCCAGCAGCTATGACGGGGAGAATACGCAGTATTTT
size: NA; J: TRBJ1-4; D: TRBD1; V: TRBV18; CDR3: CASSPMTGPTNEKLFF; DNA: TGTGCCAGCTCACCAATGACAGGGCCAACTAATGAAAAACTGTTTTTT
size: NA; J: TRBJ2-7; D: NA; V: TRBV6-5; CDR3: CASGLARPEQYF; DNA: TGTGCCAGCGGTTTAGCGAGGCCAGAGCAGTACTTC
size: NA; J: TRBJ2-5; D: NA; V: TRBV2; CDR3: CASSAGTASLTQETQYF; DNA: TGTGCCAGCAGTGCCGGGACTGCGAGTCTAACCCAAGAGACCCAGTACTTC
size: NA; J: TRBJ1-1; D: NA; V: TRBV7-9; CDR3: CASSVDGNTEAFF; DNA: TGTGCCAGCAGCGTGGACGGGAACACTGAAGCTTTCTTT
size: once; J: TRBJ1-1; D: NA; V: TRBV18; CDR3: CASSPDGRVNTEAFF; DNA: TGTGCCAGCTCACCGGACGGACGAGTGAACACTGAAGCTTTCTTT
size: NA; J: TRBJ1-5; D: NA; V: TRBV5-1; CDR3: CASSLGPLGVPQHF; DNA: TGCGCCAGCAGTCTGGGTCCCCTGGGGGTCCCCCAGCATTTT
size: few; J: TRBJ1-2; D: TRBD1; V: TRBV27; CDR3: CASSYGQGASGYTF; DNA: TGTGCCAGCAGTTATGGACAGGGGGCGAGTGGCTACACCTTC
size: NA; J: TRBJ1-2; D: NA; V: TRBV19; CDR3: CATQDGFYGYTF; DNA: TGTGCCACCCAAGACGGGTTCTATGGCTACACCTTC
size: NA; J: TRBJ1-4; D: TRBD1; V: TRBV30; CDR3: CAWVGTAGDEKLFF; DNA: TGTGCCTGGGTGGGGACAGCTGGAGATGAAAAACTGTTTTTT
size: NA; J: TRBJ2-1; D: TRBD2; V: TRBV7-9; CDR3: CASSLGLGGSTGVYNEQFF; DNA: TGTGCCAGCAGCTTGGGACTAGGCGGGAGCACCGGCGTTTACAATGAGCAGTTCTTC
size: NA; J: TRBJ2-7; D: TRBD2; V: TRBV30; CDR3: CAWRSGLAETYEQYF; DNA: TGTGCCTGGAGGTCCGGACTAGCGGAGACCTACGAGCAGTACTTC
size: NA; J: TRBJ2-1; D: TRBD1; V: TRBV5-4; CDR3: CASSSRQGGYNEQFF; DNA: TGTGCCAGCAGCTCCCGACAGGGGGGTTACAATGAGCAGTTCTTC
size: NA; J: TRBJ2-1; D: TRBD1; V: TRBV11-3; CDR3: CASSRDRGNNEQFF; DNA: TGTGCCAGCAGCCGGGACAGGGGTAACAATGAGCAGTTCTTC
size: NA; J: TRBJ2-1; D: TRBD2; V: TRBV11-3; CDR3: CASSLEGTSGYNEQFF; DNA: TGTGCCAGCAGCTTAGAAGGGACTAGCGGCTACAATGAGCAGTTCTTC
size: NA; J: TRBJ1-2; D: NA; V: TRBV5-1; CDR3: CASSLEVTVNYGYTF; DNA: TGCGCCAGCAGCTTGGAGGTGACAGTCAACTATGGCTACACCTTC
size: NA; J: TRBJ1-2; D: NA; V: TRBV6-1; CDR3: CASRGDDYGYTF; DNA: TGTGCCAGCAGGGGGGATGACTATGGCTACACCTTC
size: NA; J: TRBJ2-7; D: NA; V: TRBV5-8; CDR3: CASSRGRRRGEQYF; DNA: TGTGCCAGCAGCCGGGGGCGACGGAGGGGCGAGCAGTACTTC
size: NA; J: TRBJ2-7; D: NA; V: TRBV7-2; CDR3: CASSFRYPYEQYF; DNA: TGTGCCAGCAGCTTCAGATATCCCTACGAGCAGTACTTC
size: NA; J: TRBJ1-5; D: NA; V: TRBV5-8; CDR3: CASSLGDVSNQPQHF; DNA: TGTGCCAGCAGCTTAGGGGACGTAAGCAATCAGCCCCAGCATTTT
size: NA; J: TRBJ2-7; D: NA; V: TRBV11-3; CDR3: CASSLSESGGSYEQYF; DNA: TGTGCCAGCAGCTTAAGTGAAAGCGGTGGCTCCTACGAGCAGTACTTC
size: NA; J: TRBJ1-1; D: NA; V: TRBV7-7; CDR3: CASRGTANTEAFF; DNA: TGTGCCAGCAGAGGAACGGCTAACACTGAAGCTTTCTTT
size: NA; J: TRBJ2-3; D: NA; V: TRBV7-9; CDR3: CASSFGASTDTQYF; DNA: TGTGCCAGCAGCTTCGGAGCAAGCACAGATACGCAGTATTTT
size: NA; J: TRBJ1-1; D: NA; V: TRBV7-3; CDR3: CASASSGFTEAFF; DNA: TGTGCCAGCGCCTCAAGCGGGTTCACTGAAGCTTTCTTT
size: NA; J: TRBJ2-3; D: TRBD2; V: TRBV28; CDR3: CASRSLMGREGTDTQYF; DNA: TGTGCCAGCAGGTCCCTCATGGGGCGGGAGGGGACAGATACGCAGTATTTT